This is a list of T cell receptor beta chains from one sample in a study of T cells after yellow fever vaccination. TCRdb independently ran MiXCR on the 5' RACE reads; one entry per CDR3 protein. The repertoire holds 300,000 to 400,000 distinct CDR3 sequences, about 12% seen once, with 3.2% in the top ten. The specimen was CD4+ T cells sorted from PBMCs, collected 15 days after the yellow fever booster vaccination. These receptors came from a man aged 18 to 30 who received the YFV17D yellow fever vaccine. Each CDR3 is given with its conserved first and last residue. The order of the fields is V gene, D gene, clone size, J gene, CDR3 length, CDR3 DNA, CDR3 protein. A D gene is named only where the DNA matches it firmly. Clone size is stated in some rows and not others, as once, few, many or a class when expanded.

TRBV6-6	TRBD2	few	TRBJ2-1	15	TGTGCCAGCAGTTCCAGCGGGGGGGCCTATCATGAGCAGTTCTTC	CASSSSGGAYHEQFF
TRBV6-5	-	-	TRBJ1-2	14	TGTGCCAGCAGTTCTAGACAGTCTAACTATGGCTACACCTTC	CASSSRQSNYGYTF
TRBV5-4	-	few	TRBJ2-1	14	TGTGCCAGCAGCATCACCCGGGCCTACAATGAGCAGTTCTTC	CASSITRAYNEQFF
TRBV7-2	TRBD2	-	TRBJ2-5	17	TGTGCCAGCAGCTTAGGGACTAGCGGGGGGGCCCCAGAGACCCAGTACTTC	CASSLGTSGGAPETQYF
TRBV5-1	-	-	TRBJ1-1	12	TGCGCCAGCAGCCCCACCGGAGTTGCAGCTTTCTTT	CASSPTGVAAFF
TRBV14	-	many	TRBJ1-5	12	TGTGCCAGCAGCCCGAGGCGTCAGCCCCAGCATTTT	CASSPRRQPQHF
TRBV7-2	-	few	TRBJ1-1	13	TGTGCCAGCAGGATGGACGGGAACACTGAAGCTTTCTTT	CASRMDGNTEAFF
TRBV4-2	TRBD1	-	TRBJ1-6	16	TGTGCCAGCAGCCAAGATAGGGACAGGGCGGATTCACCCCTCCACTTT	CASSQDRDRADSPLHF
TRBV5-1	-	-	TRBJ1-1	14	TGCGCCAGCAGCCCCGGGAATGGGGACACTGAAGCTTTCTTT	CASSPGNGDTEAFF
TRBV6-2/TRBV6-3	-	-	TRBJ2-1	13	TGTGCCAGCAGCGGAGGGGGCTCGGGTGAGCAGTTCTTC	CASSGGGSGEQFF
TRBV11-2	-	few	TRBJ2-7	14	TGTGCCAGCAGCCCAGGACCGGGACCCAACGAGCAGTACTTC	CASSPGPGPNEQYF
TRBV12-3/TRBV12-4	-	few	TRBJ1-2	14	TGTGCCAGCACCAAAGAAAAGGCCCACTATGGCTACACCTTC	CASTKEKAHYGYTF
TRBV2	-	-	TRBJ2-7	11	TGTGCCAGCAGGAAGGGGGACGAGCAGTACTTC	CASRKGDEQYF
TRBV30	TRBD1	few	TRBJ1-2	15	TGTGCCTGGCTATACAGGGGCCAGGGTAACTATGGCTACACCTTC	CAWLYRGQGNYGYTF
TRBV6-2/TRBV6-3	TRBD2	few	TRBJ2-5	13	TGTGCCAGCAGTTACGGAGGCCGGACTAGTATTCACTTC	CASSYGGRTSIHF
TRBV7-6	-	few	TRBJ1-4	14	TGTGCCAGCAGCTTAACGGGGAGATATGAAAAACTGTTTTTT	CASSLTGRYEKLFF
TRBV5-1	-	-	TRBJ2-2	22	TGCGCCAGCAGCTTGACCTTGTGGGGGAAGGACCCCGGCAGAGAAAACACCGGGGAGCTGTTTTTT	CASSLTLWGKDPGRENTGELFF
TRBV3-1	-	-	TRBJ1-2	14	TGTGCCAGCAGCCCCAGGGCACAGGCGTATGGCTACACCTTC	CASSPRAQAYGYTF
TRBV7-2	-	many	TRBJ2-4	17	TGTGCCAGCAGCCCGCACTCCGGGAATTCGGGCAAAAACATTCAGTACTTC	CASSPHSGNSGKNIQYF
TRBV15	-	many	TRBJ1-1	15	TGTGCCACCAGCAGAGATTATGTGGAGAACACTGAAGCTTTCTTT	CATSRDYVENTEAFF
TRBV30	-	few	TRBJ2-5	15	TGTGCCTGGAGGGCCCCCTCGGGGAATCAAGAGACCCAGTACTTC	CAWRAPSGNQETQYF
TRBV12-3/TRBV12-4	-	-	TRBJ1-5	14	TGTGCCAGCAGTTTCTCATCAGGCAATCAGCCCCAGCATTTT	CASSFSSGNQPQHF
TRBV7-8	TRBD2	many	TRBJ2-1	16	TGTGCCAGCAGCTTAGGGTCGGCGGGGGGGCTTGGTGAGCAGTTCTTC	CASSLGSAGGLGEQFF
TRBV29-1	TRBD1	-	TRBJ2-5	14	TGCAGCGTTAGGGGGCGCGGGTGGCAAGAGACCCAGTACTTC	CSVRGRGWQETQYF
TRBV27	-	few	TRBJ2-5	13	TGTGCCAGCAGTAATGGGCCAGGGGAGACCCAGTACTTC	CASSNGPGETQYF
TRBV29-1	-	few	TRBJ1-1	18	TGCAGCGGCCAGATTCTTCGTGCGGGTATTCTACATAACACTGAAGCTTTCTTT	CSGQILRAGILHNTEAFF
TRBV7-2	-	few	TRBJ2-1	15	TGTGCCAGCAGCTCCCCGTGGACTAACTACAATGAGCAGTTCTTC	CASSSPWTNYNEQFF
TRBV5-1	-	few	TRBJ1-1	13	TGCGCCAGCAGCTTGGGGAGGGATGGTGAAGCTTTCTTT	CASSLGRDGEAFF
TRBV5-6	-	-	TRBJ2-1	17	TGTGCCAGCAGCTTGGAGTTCGGAGGGGGCTACTACAATGAGCAGTTCTTC	CASSLEFGGGYYNEQFF
TRBV2	TRBD1	many	TRBJ1-1	14	TGTGCCAGCAGTATAGGGGGCCTGAACACTGAAGCTTTCTTT	CASSIGGLNTEAFF
TRBV7-2	TRBD2	many	TRBJ2-3	12	TGTGCCAGCAGCCGGGGGGCAGATACGCAGTATTTT	CASSRGADTQYF
TRBV5-1	TRBD1	many	TRBJ2-1	15	TGCGCCAGCAGCATACCGGGACAGGGTCAGGGTGAGCAGTTCTTC	CASSIPGQGQGEQFF